This T cell receptor (beta chain) was profiled in a study of shared clonotypes between healthy human individuals. With respect to this clone: One end of the junction does not line up with germline, which may come from a read error.

Profiling relied on immunoSEQ multiplex PCR, and the TCRdb table lists in-frame clones only, not all of them. The sample holds roughly 520,000 clones, around 96% seen once. Germline lookup yields CDR1 SEHNR and CDR2 FQNEAQ (reference sequence). The CDR3 is 12 amino acids. This chain joins TRBV7-9 and TRBJ2-1, with D perhaps TRBD2 (6 bases). This clonotype was sampled from a woman aged 25 to 45 in good health. The sequencing sample was made of naive CD4+ T cells sorted from blood. Regarding subset: CD45RA+ positively selected. The CDR3 loop reads CASSPWDSRSVF. CDR3 DNA: TGTGCCAGCAGCCCCTGGGACTCCCGTAGTGTCTTC.